Shown below are 12 T cell receptor beta chains from a single sample sequenced in a study of shared clonotypes between healthy human individuals (dated by TCRdb to about 2020). Library method: the immunoSEQ multiplex PCR assay. TCRdb limited this immuneACCESS table to in-frame rearrangements with V and J called. A share of clones is missing; checked studies link under half to unresolved V genes, and the rest is unexplained. Within this sample are about 600,000 clones, with around 97% of them counted one time only. The ten top clones hold around 0.057% of the sample. The specimen was naive CD4+ T cells sorted from blood. The cell subset or site label, read with the paper, signifies: CD45RA+ positively selected. The receptors originated from a woman in her twenties or thirties in good health.

The chain uses TRBV14 and TRBJ2-1, with D possibly called TRBD1 or TRBD2 (5 bases each). The germline CDR1 and CDR2 sequences are SGHDN and FVKESK. V lost 3 bases, J lost 8 bases, and 8 bases lay in between. The CDR3 runs 12 residues. The CDR3 DNA follows: TGTGCCAGCAGCCACAGGGACCATGAGCAGTTCTTC. Translation: CASSHRDHEQFF.

J is TRBJ2-2 and V is TRBV6-1; 7 nucleotides match TRBD2. J lost 0 bases, V lost 8 bases, and 3 bases had no gene match. The CDR3 totals 14 residues. Germline V gene lookup returns CDR1 MNHNS and CDR2 SASEGT. CDR3 region: CASASGTNTGELFF. The CDR3 DNA follows: TGTGCCAGCGCCAGCGGGACGAACACCGGGGAGCTGTTTTTT.

This rearrangement joins TRBV6-5 to TRBJ2-7; no clear D gene. Trimming took off 0 bases at V and 2 bases at J, with 8 bases between the two ends. Germline V CDR1 and CDR2: MNHEY, SVGAGI. The CDR3 runs 14 residues. CDR3 DNA sequence: TGTGCCAGCAGTTACTCGTACAGAACCTACGAGCAGTACTTC. This encodes CASSYSYRTYEQYF.

The table lists this clone with a count of one. The chain carries TRBV7-2 and TRBJ2-1; D remains unclear. The germline V and J ends were trimmed by 4 bases and 6 bases, with 19 bases remaining between them. CDR3 size: 16 residues. Germline-derived CDR1 and CDR2 are SGHTA and FQGNSA. The CDR3 spells CASSSVVSPQGNEQFF. The CDR3 DNA follows: TGTGCCAGCAGCTCTGTGGTCTCACCTCAAGGCAATGAGCAGTTCTTC.

The chain joins TRBV6-5 to TRBJ1-4; D is unresolved. From germline, CDR1 is MNHEY and CDR2 SVGAGI. There are 13 residues in the CDR3. The V gene lost 6 bases and the J gene lost 7 bases, with 12 bases spanning the gap. This CDR3 reads CASRRVLREKLFF. CDR3 bases: TGTGCCAGCAGGAGGGTACTCCGTGAAAAACTGTTTTTT.

The V and J genes are TRBV29-1 and TRBJ1-2; 7 bases match TRBD1. The V gene end was trimmed by 7 bases and the J gene end by 5 bases; junction bases not matched to a gene: 7. Per the germline V gene, CDR1 is SQVTM and CDR2 is ANQGSEA. The CDR3 is 12 residues long. CDR3 loop: CSGFGTVYGYTF. The CDR3 bases are TGCAGCGGGTTCGGGACAGTATATGGCTACACCTTC.

V usage is TRBV11-2 and J usage is TRBJ2-1, with D uncertain. CDR3 size: 13 residues. Trimming cost V 1 base and J 7 bases, with 8 bases left between them. Germline CDR1 reads SGHAT; CDR2 reads FQNNGV. This CDR3 is CASSLGIRNEQFF. CDR3 nucleotides: TGTGCCAGCAGCTTAGGAATAAGGAATGAGCAGTTCTTC. The full variable domain, rest sourced from reference TRBV11-2 and TRBJ2-1, is EAGVAQSPRYKIIEKRQSVAFWCNPISGHATLYWYQQILGQGPKLLIQFQNNGVVDDSQLPKDRFSAERLKGVDSTLKIQPAKLEDSAVYLCASSLGIRNEQFFGPGTRLTVL.

This clone is a singleton in its sample. This chain links TRBV6-6 with TRBJ2-3; 12 nucleotides agree with TRBD2. The junction had 4 bases not matched to a gene; V was cut back by 6 bases and J by 0 bases. Germline V gives CDR1 MNHNY, CDR2 SVGAGI (reference sequence). The CDR3 is made up of 16 amino acids. The DNA for the CDR3 is TGTGCCAGCAGATCGACTAGCGGGGGAAGCACAGATACGCAGTATTTT. As protein: CASRSTSGGSTDTQYF.

CDR3 residues: CSADFALLEGVLQGDTEAFF. The CDR3 bases are TGCAGCGCTGACTTTGCCCTCCTAGAGGGAGTATTGCAGGGGGACACTGAAGCTTTCTTT. The J gene is TRBJ1-1, the V gene TRBV29-1; 7 nucleotides line up with TRBD1. This CDR3 contains 20 residues. Germline CDR1 SQVTM, CDR2 ANQGSEA. Germline trimming cut 7 bases from V and 3 bases from J; bases unmatched to any gene: 29. Looking up the rest from reference TRBV29-1 and TRBJ1-1 gives the full variable domain: SAVISQKPSRDICQRGTSLTIQCQVDSQVTMMFWYRQQPGQSLTLIATANQGSEATYESGFVIDKFPISRPNLTFSTLTVSNMSPEDSSIYLCSADFALLEGVLQGDTEAFFGQGTRLTVV.

CDR3 region: CASSLGDRGPEQFF. As DNA, the CDR3 is TGCGCCAGCAGCTTGGGGGACAGGGGGCCTGAGCAGTTCTTC. V gene TRBV5-1 combines with J gene TRBJ2-1; TRBD1 aligns across 12 bases. Trimming cost V 0 bases and J 9 bases; bases outside gene matches: 1. The CDR3 runs to 14 residues. The V gene's germline CDR1 is SGHRS and CDR2 YFSETQ.

The chain couples TRBV5-4 to TRBJ2-7; TRBD2 matches at 10 bases. V lost 4 bases to trimming and J lost 3 bases; unmatched junction nucleotides: 10. The germline CDR1 and CDR2 sequences are SGHNT and YYREEE (reference sequence). This CDR3 region has 16 residues. The CDR3 region has the DNA TGTGCCAGCAGCCACACTAGCGGGATTACCTACTACGAGCAGTACTTC. Amino acid sequence: CASSHTSGITYYEQYF.

This chain connects TRBV5-4 to TRBJ2-1; possible D gene TRBD2, 6 bases. V lost 2 bases, J lost 7 bases, and 13 bases lay in between. CDR1 and CDR2 (germline): SGHNT, YYREEE (reference sequence). This CDR3 contains 14 residues. CDR3 amino acids: CASSFGGSRNEQFF. CDR3 DNA: TGTGCCAGCAGCTTTGGGGGGAGCAGGAATGAGCAGTTCTTC.